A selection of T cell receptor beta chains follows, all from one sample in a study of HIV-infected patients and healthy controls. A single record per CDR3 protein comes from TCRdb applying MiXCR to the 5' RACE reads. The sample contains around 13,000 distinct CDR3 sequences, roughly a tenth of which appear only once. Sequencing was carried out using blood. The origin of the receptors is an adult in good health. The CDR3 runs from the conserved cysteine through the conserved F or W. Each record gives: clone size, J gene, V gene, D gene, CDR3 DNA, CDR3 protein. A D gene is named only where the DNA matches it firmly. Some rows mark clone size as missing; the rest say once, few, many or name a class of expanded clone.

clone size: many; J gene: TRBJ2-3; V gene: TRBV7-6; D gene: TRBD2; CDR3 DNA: TGTGCCAGCAGCCTCGGGACTAGCGGGGGTACAGATACGCAGTATTTT; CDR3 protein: CASSLGTSGGTDTQYF
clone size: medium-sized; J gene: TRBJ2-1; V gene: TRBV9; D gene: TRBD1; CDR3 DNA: TGTGCCAGCAGCGTTTTCGGGACAGGGTTGAATGAGCAGTTCTTC; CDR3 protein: CASSVFGTGLNEQFF
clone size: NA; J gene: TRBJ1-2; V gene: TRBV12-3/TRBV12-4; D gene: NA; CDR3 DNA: TGTGCCAGCAGTCGAGACCGGCTATCTGGCTACACCTTC; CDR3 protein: CASSRDRLSGYTF
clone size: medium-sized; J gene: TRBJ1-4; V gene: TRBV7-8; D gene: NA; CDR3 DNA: TGTGCCAGCAGCTTAGTTCCTTCCACAACTAATGAAAAACTGTTTTTT; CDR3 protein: CASSLVPSTTNEKLFF
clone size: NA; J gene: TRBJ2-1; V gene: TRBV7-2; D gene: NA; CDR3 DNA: TGTGCCAGCAGCTTAGGGTTTTCGGGGACGTCCTACAATGAGCAGTTCTTC; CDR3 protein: CASSLGFSGTSYNEQFF
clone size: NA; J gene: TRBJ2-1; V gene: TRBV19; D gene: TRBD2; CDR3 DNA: TGTGCCAGTAGTATAGGCCAACTTACTAGCGGACGCTACAATGAGCAGTTCTTC; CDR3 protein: CASSIGQLTSGRYNEQFF
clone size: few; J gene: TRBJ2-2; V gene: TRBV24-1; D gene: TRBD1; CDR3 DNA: TGTGCCACCAGTGATCTACGACAGGGAACGACCGGGGAGCTGTTTTTT; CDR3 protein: CATSDLRQGTTGELFF
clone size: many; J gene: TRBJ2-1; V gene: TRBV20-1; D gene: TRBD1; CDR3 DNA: TGCAGTGCTAGAGGCCCCCCCCAGGGGGCGACGGAGTCGGGGTTCTTC; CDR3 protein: CSARGPPQGATESGFF
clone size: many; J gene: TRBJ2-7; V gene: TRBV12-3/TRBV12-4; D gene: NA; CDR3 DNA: TGTGCCAGCAGTTTAGTAGGAAGCGAGCAGTACTTC; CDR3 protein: CASSLVGSEQYF
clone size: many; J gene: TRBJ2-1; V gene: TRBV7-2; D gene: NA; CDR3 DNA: TGTGCCAGCAATCCTAGCGTCAGCTCCTACAATGAGCAGTTCTTC; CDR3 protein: CASNPSVSSYNEQFF
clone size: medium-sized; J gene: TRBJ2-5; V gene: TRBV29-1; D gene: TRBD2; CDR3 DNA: TGCAGCGAAGGGACTAGCGAGGAGACCCAGTACTTC; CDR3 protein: CSEGTSEETQYF
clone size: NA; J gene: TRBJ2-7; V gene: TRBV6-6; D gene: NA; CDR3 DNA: TGTGCCAGCAGTTACTCACAGGATTTCTACGAGCAGTACTTC; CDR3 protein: CASSYSQDFYEQYF
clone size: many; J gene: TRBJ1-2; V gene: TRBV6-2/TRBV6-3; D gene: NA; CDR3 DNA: TGTGCCAGCAGTTACAGCGGACTTAACTATGGCTACACCTTC; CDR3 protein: CASSYSGLNYGYTF
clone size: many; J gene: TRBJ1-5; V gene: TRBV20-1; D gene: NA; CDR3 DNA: TGCAGTGCCCTTATTAGCAATCAGCCCCAGCATTTT; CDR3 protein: CSALISNQPQHF
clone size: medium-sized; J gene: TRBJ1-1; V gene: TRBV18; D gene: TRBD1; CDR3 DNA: TGTGCCAGCTCACCCTGGCTGACAGGGGAGAACACTGAAGCTTTCTTT; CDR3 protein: CASSPWLTGENTEAFF
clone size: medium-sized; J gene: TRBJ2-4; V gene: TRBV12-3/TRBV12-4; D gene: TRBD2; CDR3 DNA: TGTGCCAGCAGTCTGCGGGAGACCAGCAAAAACATTCAGTACTTC; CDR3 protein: CASSLRETSKNIQYF
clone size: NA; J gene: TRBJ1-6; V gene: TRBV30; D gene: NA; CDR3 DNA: TGTGCCTGGACAGGGTGGGCTCCAAATTCACCCCTCCACTTT; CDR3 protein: CAWTGWAPNSPLHF
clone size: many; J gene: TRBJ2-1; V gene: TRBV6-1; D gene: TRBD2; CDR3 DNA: TGTGCCAGCAGTGGTGTAGCGGGAGCGTCCGAGCAGTTCTTC; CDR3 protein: CASSGVAGASEQFF
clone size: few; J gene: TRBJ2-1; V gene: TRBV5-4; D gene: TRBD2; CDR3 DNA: TGTGCCAGCAAGTTAGGCGGGGGATCCTACAATGAGCAGTTCTTC; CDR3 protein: CASKLGGGSYNEQFF
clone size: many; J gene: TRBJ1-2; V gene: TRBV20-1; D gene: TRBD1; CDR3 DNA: TGCAGTGCTGGAAGACAGGGCCATGGCTACACCTTC; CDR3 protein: CSAGRQGHGYTF
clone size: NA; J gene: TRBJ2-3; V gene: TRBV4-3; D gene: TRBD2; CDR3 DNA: TGCGCCAGCAGCCAGGGGACTAGCGGGAGATTGGATACGCAGTATTTT; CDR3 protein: CASSQGTSGRLDTQYF
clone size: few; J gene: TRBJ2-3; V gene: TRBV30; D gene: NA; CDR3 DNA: TGTGCCTGGAGTGCCACAGATACGCAGTATTTT; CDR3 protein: CAWSATDTQYF
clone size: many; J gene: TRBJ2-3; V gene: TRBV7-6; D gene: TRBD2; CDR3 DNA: TGTGCCAGCAGCTTATATTCCAGCGGGGGTTCTAGCACAGATACGCAGTATTTT; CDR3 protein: CASSLYSSGGSSTDTQYF
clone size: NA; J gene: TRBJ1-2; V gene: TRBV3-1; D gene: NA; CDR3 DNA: TGTGCCAGCAGCCCCCCCTCCTCGACGGCTGGCTACACCTTC; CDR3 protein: CASSPPSSTAGYTF
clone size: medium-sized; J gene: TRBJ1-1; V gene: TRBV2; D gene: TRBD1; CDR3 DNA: TGTGCCAGAGGGGGCAGTGACACTGAAGCTTTCTTT; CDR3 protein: CARGGSDTEAFF
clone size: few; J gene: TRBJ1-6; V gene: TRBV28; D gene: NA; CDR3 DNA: TGTGCCAGCAGTTTAGGGGGGGCTGGCAATTCACCCCTCCACTTT; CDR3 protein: CASSLGGAGNSPLHF
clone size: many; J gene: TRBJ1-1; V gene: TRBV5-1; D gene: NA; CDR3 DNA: TGCGCCAGCAGCTTGGTAGAGGGGACTGAAGCTTTCTTT; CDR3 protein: CASSLVEGTEAFF
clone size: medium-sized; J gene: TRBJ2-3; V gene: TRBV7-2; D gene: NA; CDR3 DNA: TGTGCCAGCAGCTTAAGTTACCCCAAAGATACGCAGTATTTT; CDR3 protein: CASSLSYPKDTQYF
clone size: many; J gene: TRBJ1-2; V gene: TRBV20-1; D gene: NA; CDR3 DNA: TGCAGTGCAACCCCCTACAAATATGGCTACACCTTC; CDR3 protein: CSATPYKYGYTF
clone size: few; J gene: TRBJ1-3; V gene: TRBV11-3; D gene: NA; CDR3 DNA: TGTGCCAGCAGGTTCCGGGGGTCCGGTTCTGGAAACACCATATATTTT; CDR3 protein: CASRFRGSGSGNTIYF
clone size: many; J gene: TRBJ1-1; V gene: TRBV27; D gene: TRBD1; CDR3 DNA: TGTGCCAGCAGAGGACAGGGGTACACTGAAGCTTTCTTT; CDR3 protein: CASRGQGYTEAFF
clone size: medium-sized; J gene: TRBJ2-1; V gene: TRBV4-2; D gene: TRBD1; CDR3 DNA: TGTGCCAGCAGCCGAGGACGACAGGGGACCTACAATGAGCAGTTCTTC; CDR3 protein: CASSRGRQGTYNEQFF
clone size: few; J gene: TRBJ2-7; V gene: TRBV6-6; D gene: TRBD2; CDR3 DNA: TGTGCCAGCAGTCCTGGTAGCGGGTTCTCCTACGAGCAGTACTTC; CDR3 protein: CASSPGSGFSYEQYF
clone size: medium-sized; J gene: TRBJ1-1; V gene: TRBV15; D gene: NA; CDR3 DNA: TGTGCCACCAGCAGAGATCGGGGGGGCACTGAAGCTTTCTTT; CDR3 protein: CATSRDRGGTEAFF
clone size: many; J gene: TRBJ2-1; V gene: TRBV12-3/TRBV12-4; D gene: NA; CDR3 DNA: TGTGCCAGCAGAGACCGCCAGGGCAGCTCCTACAATGAGCAGTTCTTC; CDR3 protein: CASRDRQGSSYNEQFF
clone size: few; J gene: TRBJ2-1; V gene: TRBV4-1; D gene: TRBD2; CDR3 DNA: TGCGCCAGCAGTTTGTTAGGACTAGCGCGCAATGAGCAGTTCTTC; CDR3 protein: CASSLLGLARNEQFF
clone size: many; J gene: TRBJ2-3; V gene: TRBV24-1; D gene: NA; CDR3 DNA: TGTGCCACCAGTGAAGACAGGCACGCAGATACGCAGTATTTT; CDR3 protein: CATSEDRHADTQYF
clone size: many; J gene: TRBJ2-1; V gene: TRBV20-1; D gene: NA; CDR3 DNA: TGCAGTGCCCGGATGAAGGCCGGGAGAGACTACAATGAGCAGTTCTTC; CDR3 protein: CSARMKAGRDYNEQFF
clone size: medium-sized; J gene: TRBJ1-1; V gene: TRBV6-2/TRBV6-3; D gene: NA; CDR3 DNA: TGTGCCAGCAGTTACTCTGGCAGGGAAGCTTTCTTT; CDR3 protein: CASSYSGREAFF
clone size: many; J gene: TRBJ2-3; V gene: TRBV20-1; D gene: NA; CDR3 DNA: TGCAGTGCTTCCCCCCCGGGGCTAGTCGCAGATACGCAGTATTTT; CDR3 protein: CSASPPGLVADTQYF
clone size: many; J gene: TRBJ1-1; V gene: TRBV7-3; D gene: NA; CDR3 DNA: TGTGCCAGCAGCTTAGCCGGGTGGGACACTGAAGCTTTCTTT; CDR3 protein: CASSLAGWDTEAFF
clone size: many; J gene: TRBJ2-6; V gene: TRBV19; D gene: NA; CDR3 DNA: TGTGCCAGTAGTAAACGGGAGTCTGGGGCCAACGTCCTGACTTTC; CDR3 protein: CASSKRESGANVLTF
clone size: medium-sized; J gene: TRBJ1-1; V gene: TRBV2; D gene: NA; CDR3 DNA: TGTGCCAGCATTGGCAGGGGACGCACTGAAGCTTTCTTT; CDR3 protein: CASIGRGRTEAFF
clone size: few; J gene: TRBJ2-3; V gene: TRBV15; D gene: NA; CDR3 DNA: TGTGCCACCAGCAGATCCCTTGGGGATACGCAGTATTTT; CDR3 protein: CATSRSLGDTQYF
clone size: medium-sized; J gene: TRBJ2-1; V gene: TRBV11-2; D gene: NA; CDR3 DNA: TGTGCCAGCAGCTCCCTAGCGTTCAATGAGCAGTTCTTC; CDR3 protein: CASSSLAFNEQFF
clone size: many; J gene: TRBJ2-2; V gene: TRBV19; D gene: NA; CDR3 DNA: TGTGCCAGTAGTATAGGGCAGGCGAACACCGGGGAGCTGTTTTTT; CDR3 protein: CASSIGQANTGELFF
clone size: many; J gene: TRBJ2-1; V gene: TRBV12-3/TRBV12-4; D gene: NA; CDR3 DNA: TGTGCCAGCAGTTTAGCGTGGGGGGGCCAGGCAACCAATGAGCAGTTCTTC; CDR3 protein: CASSLAWGGQATNEQFF
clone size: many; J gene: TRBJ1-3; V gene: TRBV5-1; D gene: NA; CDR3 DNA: TGCGCCAGCACTATCGACGGTATCTCTGTAAACACCATATATTTT; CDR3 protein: CASTIDGISVNTIYF
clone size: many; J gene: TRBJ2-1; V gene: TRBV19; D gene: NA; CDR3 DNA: TGTGCCAGTATGGACAGCAGCTCCTACAATGAGCAGTTCTTC; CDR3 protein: CASMDSSSYNEQFF
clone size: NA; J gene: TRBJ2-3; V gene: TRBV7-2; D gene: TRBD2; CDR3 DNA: TGTGCCAGCAGCTTAGTTGTGCGGGGGATAGATACGCAGTATTTT; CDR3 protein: CASSLVVRGIDTQYF
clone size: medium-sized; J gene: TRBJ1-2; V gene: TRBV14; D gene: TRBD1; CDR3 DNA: TGTGCCAGCAGCCAAGAATTGACAGGGGGAGGCTACACCTTC; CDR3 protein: CASSQELTGGGYTF
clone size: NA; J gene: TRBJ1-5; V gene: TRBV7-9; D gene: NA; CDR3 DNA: TGTGCCAGCAGCGGACCTCCGAGCAATCAGCCCCAGCATTTT; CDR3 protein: CASSGPPSNQPQHF
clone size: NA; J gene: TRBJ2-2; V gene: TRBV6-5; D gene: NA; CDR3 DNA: TGTGCCAGCAGTGAGCTAGCTGGCACCGGGGAGCTGTTTTTT; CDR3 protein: CASSELAGTGELFF
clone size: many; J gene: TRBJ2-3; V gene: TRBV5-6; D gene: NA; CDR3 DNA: TGTGCCAGCAGCTTGCTGTCCACAGATACGCAGTATTTT; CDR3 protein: CASSLLSTDTQYF
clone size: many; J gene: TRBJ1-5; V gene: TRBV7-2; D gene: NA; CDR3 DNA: TGTGCCAGCAGCTTAGCTCGGGGGACGGTGAGCAATCAGCCCCAGCATTTT; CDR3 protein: CASSLARGTVSNQPQHF
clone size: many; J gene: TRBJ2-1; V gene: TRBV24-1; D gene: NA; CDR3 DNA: TGTGCCACCAGTGACCCAGGAATCTACAATGAGCAGTTCTTC; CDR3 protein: CATSDPGIYNEQFF